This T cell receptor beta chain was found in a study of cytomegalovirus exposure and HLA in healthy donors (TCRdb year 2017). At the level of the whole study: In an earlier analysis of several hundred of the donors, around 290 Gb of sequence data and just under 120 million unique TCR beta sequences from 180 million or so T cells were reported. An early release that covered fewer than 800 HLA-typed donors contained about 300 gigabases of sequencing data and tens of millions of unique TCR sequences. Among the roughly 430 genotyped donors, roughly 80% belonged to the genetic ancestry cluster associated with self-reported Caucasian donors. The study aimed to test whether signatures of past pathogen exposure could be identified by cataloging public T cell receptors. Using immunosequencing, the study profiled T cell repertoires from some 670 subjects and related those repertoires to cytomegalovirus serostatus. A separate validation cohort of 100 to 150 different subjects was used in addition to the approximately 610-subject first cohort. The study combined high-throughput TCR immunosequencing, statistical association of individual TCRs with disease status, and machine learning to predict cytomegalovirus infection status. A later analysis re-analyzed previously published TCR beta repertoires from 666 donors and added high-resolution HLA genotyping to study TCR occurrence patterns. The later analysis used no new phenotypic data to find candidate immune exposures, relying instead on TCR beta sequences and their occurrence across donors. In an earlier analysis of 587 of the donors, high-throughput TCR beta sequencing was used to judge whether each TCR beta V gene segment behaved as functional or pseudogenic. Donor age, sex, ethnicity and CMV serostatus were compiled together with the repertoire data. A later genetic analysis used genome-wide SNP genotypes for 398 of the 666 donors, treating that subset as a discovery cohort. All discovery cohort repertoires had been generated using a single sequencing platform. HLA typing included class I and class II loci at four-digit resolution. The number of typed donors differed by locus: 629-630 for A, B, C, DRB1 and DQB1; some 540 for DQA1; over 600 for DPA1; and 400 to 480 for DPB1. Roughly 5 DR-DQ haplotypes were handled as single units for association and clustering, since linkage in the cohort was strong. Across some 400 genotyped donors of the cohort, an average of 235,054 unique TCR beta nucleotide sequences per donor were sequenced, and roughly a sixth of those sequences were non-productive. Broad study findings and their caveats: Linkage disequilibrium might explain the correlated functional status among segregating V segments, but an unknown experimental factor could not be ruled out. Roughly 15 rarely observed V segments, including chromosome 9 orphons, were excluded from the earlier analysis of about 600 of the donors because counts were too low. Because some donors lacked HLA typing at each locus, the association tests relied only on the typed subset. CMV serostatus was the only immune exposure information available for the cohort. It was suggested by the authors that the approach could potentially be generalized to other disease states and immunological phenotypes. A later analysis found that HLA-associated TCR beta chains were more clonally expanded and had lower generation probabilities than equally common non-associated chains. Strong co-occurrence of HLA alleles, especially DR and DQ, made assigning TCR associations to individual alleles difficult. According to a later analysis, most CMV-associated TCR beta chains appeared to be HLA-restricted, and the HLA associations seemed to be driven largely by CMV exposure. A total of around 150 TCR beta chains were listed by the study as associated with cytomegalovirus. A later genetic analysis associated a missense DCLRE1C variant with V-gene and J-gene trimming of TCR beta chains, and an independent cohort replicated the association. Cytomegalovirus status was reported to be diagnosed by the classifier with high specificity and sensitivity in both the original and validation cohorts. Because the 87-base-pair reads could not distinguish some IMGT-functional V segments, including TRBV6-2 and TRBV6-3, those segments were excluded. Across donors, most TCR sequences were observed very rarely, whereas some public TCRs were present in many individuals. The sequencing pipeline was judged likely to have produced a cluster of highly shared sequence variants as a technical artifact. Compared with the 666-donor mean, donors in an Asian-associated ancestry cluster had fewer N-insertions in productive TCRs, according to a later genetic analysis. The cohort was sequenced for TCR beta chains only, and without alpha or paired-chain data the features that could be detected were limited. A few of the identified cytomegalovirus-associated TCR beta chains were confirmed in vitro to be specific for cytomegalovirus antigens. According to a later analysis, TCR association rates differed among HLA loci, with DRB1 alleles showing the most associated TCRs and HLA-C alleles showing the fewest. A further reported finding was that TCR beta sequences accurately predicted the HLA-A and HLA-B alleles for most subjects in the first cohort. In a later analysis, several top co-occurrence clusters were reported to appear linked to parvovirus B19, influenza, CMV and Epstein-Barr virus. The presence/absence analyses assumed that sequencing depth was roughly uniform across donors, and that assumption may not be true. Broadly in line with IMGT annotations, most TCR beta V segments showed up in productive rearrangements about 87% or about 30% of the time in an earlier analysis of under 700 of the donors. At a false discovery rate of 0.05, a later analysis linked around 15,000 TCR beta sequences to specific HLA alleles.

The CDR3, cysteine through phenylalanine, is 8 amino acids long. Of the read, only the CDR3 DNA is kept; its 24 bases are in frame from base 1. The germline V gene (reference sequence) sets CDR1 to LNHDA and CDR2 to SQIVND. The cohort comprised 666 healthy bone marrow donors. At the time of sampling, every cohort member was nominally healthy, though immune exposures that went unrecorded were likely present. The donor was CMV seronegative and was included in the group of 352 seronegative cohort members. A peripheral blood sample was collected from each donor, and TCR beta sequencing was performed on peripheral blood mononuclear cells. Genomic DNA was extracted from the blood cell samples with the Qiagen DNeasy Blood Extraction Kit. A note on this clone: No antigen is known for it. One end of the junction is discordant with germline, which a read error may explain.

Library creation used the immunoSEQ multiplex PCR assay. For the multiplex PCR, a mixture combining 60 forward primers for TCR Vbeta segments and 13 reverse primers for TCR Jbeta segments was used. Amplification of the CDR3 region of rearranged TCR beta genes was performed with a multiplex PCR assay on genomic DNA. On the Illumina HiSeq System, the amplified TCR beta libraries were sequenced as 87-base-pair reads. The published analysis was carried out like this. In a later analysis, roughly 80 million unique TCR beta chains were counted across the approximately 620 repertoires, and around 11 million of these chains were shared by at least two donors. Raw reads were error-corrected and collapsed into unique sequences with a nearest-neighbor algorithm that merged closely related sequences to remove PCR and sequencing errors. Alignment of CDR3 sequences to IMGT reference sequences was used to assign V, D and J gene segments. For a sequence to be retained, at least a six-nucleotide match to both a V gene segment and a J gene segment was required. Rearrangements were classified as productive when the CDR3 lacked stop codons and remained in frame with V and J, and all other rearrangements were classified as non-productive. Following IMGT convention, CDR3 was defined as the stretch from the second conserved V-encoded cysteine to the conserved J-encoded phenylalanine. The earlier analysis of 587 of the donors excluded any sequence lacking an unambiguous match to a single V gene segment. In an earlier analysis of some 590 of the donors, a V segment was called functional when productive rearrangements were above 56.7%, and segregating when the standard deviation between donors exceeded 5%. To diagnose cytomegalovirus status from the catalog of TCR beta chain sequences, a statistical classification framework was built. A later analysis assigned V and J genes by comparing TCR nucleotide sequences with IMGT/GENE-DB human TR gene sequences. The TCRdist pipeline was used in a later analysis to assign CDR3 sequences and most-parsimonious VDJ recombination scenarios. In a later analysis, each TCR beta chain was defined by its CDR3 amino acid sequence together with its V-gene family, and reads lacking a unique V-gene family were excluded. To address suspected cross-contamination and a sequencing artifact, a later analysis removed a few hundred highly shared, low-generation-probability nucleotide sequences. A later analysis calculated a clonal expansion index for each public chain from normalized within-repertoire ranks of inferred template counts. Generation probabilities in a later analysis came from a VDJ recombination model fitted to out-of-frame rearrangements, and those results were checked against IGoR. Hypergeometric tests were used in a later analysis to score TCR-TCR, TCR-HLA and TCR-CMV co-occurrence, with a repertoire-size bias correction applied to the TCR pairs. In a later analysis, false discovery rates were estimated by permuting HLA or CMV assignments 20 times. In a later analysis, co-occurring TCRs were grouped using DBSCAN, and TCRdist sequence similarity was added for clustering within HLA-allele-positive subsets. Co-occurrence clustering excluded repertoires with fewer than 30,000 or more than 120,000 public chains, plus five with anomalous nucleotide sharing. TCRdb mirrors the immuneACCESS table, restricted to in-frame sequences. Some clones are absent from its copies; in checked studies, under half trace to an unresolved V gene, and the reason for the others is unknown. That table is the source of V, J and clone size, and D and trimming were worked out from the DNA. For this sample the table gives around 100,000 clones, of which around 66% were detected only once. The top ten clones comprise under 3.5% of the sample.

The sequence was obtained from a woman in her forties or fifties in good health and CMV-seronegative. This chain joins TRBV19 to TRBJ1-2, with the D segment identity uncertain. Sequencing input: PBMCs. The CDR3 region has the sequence CASRRVFF. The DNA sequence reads TGTGCCAGTAGGAGGGTCTTCTTC.